This T cell receptor beta chain was captured by sequencing in a study of control samples from healthy donors and cancer patients. This clone was detected only once. Method: immunoSEQ multiplex PCR; TCRdb's copy keeps in-frame clones and lacks some. The data contain approximately 130,000 clones, 87% of them seen just once; the ten biggest clones take up 7% to 10%. The V gene lost 2 bases and the J gene lost 0 bases, with 8 bases spanning the gap. CDR3 length: 16 amino acids. The V gene's germline CDR1 is MNHEY and CDR2 SVGEGT. The specimen was blood. V is TRBV6-2 or TRBV6-3 and J is TRBJ2-6; D gene ambiguous. The receptor comes from a man aged 40-55 years in good health. The CDR3 region is CASSYVKASGANVLTF. The CDR3 DNA reads TGTGCCAGCAGTTACGTAAAGGCCTCTGGGGCCAACGTCCTGACTTTC.